This is a list of T cell receptor beta chains from one sample in a study of blood T cell repertoires in COVID-19. Only in-frame clones appear in the TCRdb table, and some are missing; sequencing was by immunoSEQ multiplex PCR. The data hold about 26,000 clones, with roughly 90% observed a single time. The source material was peripheral blood. Source of these receptors: a human donor in a cohort sampled during active COVID-19. Each CDR3 is given with its conserved first and last residue. Each record gives: V gene, D gene, J gene, clone size, CDR3 DNA, CDR3 protein. A D gene is named only where the DNA matches it firmly. Clone size is given for some rows only: seen once, a few or many times, or a class if the clone is expanded.

v_call: TRBV7-9
d_call: TRBD1
j_call: TRBJ1-6
clone_size: -
cdr3_nt: TGTGCCAGCAGCGCTAGGACAGGGGTTACCTATAATTCACCCCTCCACTTT
cdr3_aa: CASSARTGVTYNSPLHF

v_call: TRBV5-6
d_call: -
j_call: TRBJ2-2
clone_size: -
cdr3_nt: TGTGCCAGCAGCTTCAGGACCGGGGAGCTGTTTTTT
cdr3_aa: CASSFRTGELFF

v_call: TRBV7-9
d_call: TRBD1
j_call: TRBJ1-2
clone_size: -
cdr3_nt: TGTGCCAGCGAAAAAACAGGGACAGGGAAGTATGGCTACACCTTC
cdr3_aa: CASEKTGTGKYGYTF

v_call: TRBV10-3
d_call: TRBD1
j_call: TRBJ2-1
clone_size: -
cdr3_nt: TGTGCCATCAGTGAGGACAGGGGGCGGATTGAGCAGTTCTTC
cdr3_aa: CAISEDRGRIEQFF

v_call: TRBV19
d_call: TRBD1
j_call: TRBJ2-2
clone_size: -
cdr3_nt: TGTGCCGGCGGGGACAGGGTGAGCGGGGAGCTGTTTTTT
cdr3_aa: CAGGDRVSGELFF

v_call: TRBV6-5
d_call: TRBD1
j_call: TRBJ2-1
clone_size: -
cdr3_nt: TGTGCCAGCAGTTACGCGGACAGGGGGCCCGGTGAGCAGTTCTTC
cdr3_aa: CASSYADRGPGEQFF

v_call: TRBV7-6
d_call: TRBD2
j_call: TRBJ2-1
clone_size: -
cdr3_nt: TGTGCCAGCAGCCCCTCCGGGGGGACTAGCGGGGGCAATGAGCAGTTCTTC
cdr3_aa: CASSPSGGTSGGNEQFF

v_call: TRBV27
d_call: TRBD1
j_call: TRBJ1-4
clone_size: once
cdr3_nt: TGTGCCAGCAGTCCGGACAGGGGATATGAAAAACTGTTTTTT
cdr3_aa: CASSPDRGYEKLFF

v_call: TRBV15
d_call: -
j_call: TRBJ2-3
clone_size: -
cdr3_nt: TGTGCCACCAGCAGAGAGGGCACAGGTGATACGCAGTATTTT
cdr3_aa: CATSREGTGDTQYF

v_call: TRBV5-1
d_call: TRBD2
j_call: TRBJ2-3
clone_size: -
cdr3_nt: TGCGCCAGCAGCCCACTAGCGGGGGCAGATACGCAGTATTTT
cdr3_aa: CASSPLAGADTQYF

v_call: TRBV6-5
d_call: -
j_call: TRBJ1-1
clone_size: -
cdr3_nt: TGTGCCAGCAGTTCATTACGGTGGAGGATGATTGAAGCTTTCTTT
cdr3_aa: CASSSLRWRMIEAFF

v_call: TRBV2
d_call: -
j_call: TRBJ2-3
clone_size: -
cdr3_nt: TGTGCCGGTCAGGTCATGATCACTACAGATACGCAGTATTTT
cdr3_aa: CAGQVMITTDTQYF

v_call: TRBV4-1
d_call: TRBD1
j_call: TRBJ1-4
clone_size: -
cdr3_nt: TGCGCCAGCAGCCAAGAAAGCAGGGGGAGAAAACTGTTTTTT
cdr3_aa: CASSQESRGRKLFF

v_call: TRBV19
d_call: TRBD1
j_call: TRBJ1-1
clone_size: -
cdr3_nt: TGTGCCAGTAGTAGGGACAGGGGAATGACTGAAGCTTTCTTT
cdr3_aa: CASSRDRGMTEAFF

v_call: TRBV15
d_call: -
j_call: TRBJ1-6
clone_size: -
cdr3_nt: TGTGCCACCAGCCCAATAAACGACAGTATTAATTCACCCCTCCACTTT
cdr3_aa: CATSPINDSINSPLHF

v_call: TRBV11-2
d_call: -
j_call: TRBJ2-3
clone_size: -
cdr3_nt: TGTGCCAGCAGCTTAGACGCAGGTACAGATACGCAGTATTTT
cdr3_aa: CASSLDAGTDTQYF

v_call: TRBV4-1
d_call: -
j_call: TRBJ2-1
clone_size: -
cdr3_nt: TGCGCCAGCAGCCAACTCCACGGGGGCTACAATGAGCAGTTCTTC
cdr3_aa: CASSQLHGGYNEQFF

v_call: TRBV2
d_call: TRBD1
j_call: TRBJ1-1
clone_size: -
cdr3_nt: TGTGCCAGCAGGGCCGGGACAGGGGGGACTGAAGCTTTCTTT
cdr3_aa: CASRAGTGGTEAFF

v_call: TRBV29-1
d_call: TRBD1
j_call: TRBJ1-2
clone_size: -
cdr3_nt: TGCAGCTTCTTGGGACAGACGAACTATGGCTACACCTTC
cdr3_aa: CSFLGQTNYGYTF

v_call: TRBV10-1
d_call: TRBD1
j_call: TRBJ2-7
clone_size: -
cdr3_nt: TGCGCCAGCAGTGAGACGAGGACAGGGGCCGCCTACGAGCAGTACTTC
cdr3_aa: CASSETRTGAAYEQYF

v_call: TRBV28
d_call: -
j_call: TRBJ1-3
clone_size: once
cdr3_nt: TGTGCCAGCAGTTTAGGGCTGACGAGCTCTGGAAACACCATATATTTT
cdr3_aa: CASSLGLTSSGNTIYF

v_call: TRBV7-2
d_call: TRBD1
j_call: TRBJ1-1
clone_size: -
cdr3_nt: TGTGCCAGCAGCTTAGCGACAGGGGGGGGAACTGAAGCTTTCTTT
cdr3_aa: CASSLATGGGTEAFF

v_call: TRBV7-7
d_call: TRBD1
j_call: TRBJ2-1
clone_size: once
cdr3_nt: TGTGCCAGCAGCCCTCGGTGGGACAGCTCCTACAATGAGCAGTTCTTC
cdr3_aa: CASSPRWDSSYNEQFF

v_call: TRBV3-1/TRBV3-2
d_call: TRBD1
j_call: TRBJ2-7
clone_size: -
cdr3_nt: TGTGCCAGCAGCCTACCGGGACAGCTCTACGAGCAGTACTTC
cdr3_aa: CASSLPGQLYEQYF

v_call: TRBV6-2/TRBV6-3
d_call: -
j_call: TRBJ2-1
clone_size: -
cdr3_nt: TGTGCCAGCAGTCGGGCGGGGCCCCTTAGGGATGAGCAGTTCTTC
cdr3_aa: CASSRAGPLRDEQFF

v_call: TRBV19
d_call: -
j_call: TRBJ1-4
clone_size: once
cdr3_nt: TGTGCCAGTAACACAGGGTCCGGGGTGTCTAATGAAAAACTGTTTTTT
cdr3_aa: CASNTGSGVSNEKLFF

v_call: TRBV11-2
d_call: TRBD1
j_call: TRBJ1-1
clone_size: -
cdr3_nt: TGTGCCAGCAGCTTAGTAATGGGACAGCCGAACACTGAAGCTTTCTTT
cdr3_aa: CASSLVMGQPNTEAFF

v_call: TRBV9
d_call: -
j_call: TRBJ2-3
clone_size: -
cdr3_nt: TGTGCCAGCAGCGTAGCATGGTCGTTAGGGCAGGGATTTTCAGATACGCAGTATTTT
cdr3_aa: CASSVAWSLGQGFSDTQYF

v_call: TRBV18
d_call: -
j_call: TRBJ1-5
clone_size: -
cdr3_nt: TGTGCCAGCTCGCCCCAGGCGGGGACCGATCAGCCCCAGCATTTT
cdr3_aa: CASSPQAGTDQPQHF

v_call: TRBV6-4
d_call: -
j_call: TRBJ2-1
clone_size: -
cdr3_nt: TGTGCCAGCTCCGTTGGGGACTCGGCCTTAAATGAGCAGTTCTTC
cdr3_aa: CASSVGDSALNEQFF

v_call: TRBV4-2
d_call: TRBD2
j_call: TRBJ2-5
clone_size: -
cdr3_nt: TGTGCCAGCAGCCAAGCTCGGACTAGCGGGGGGGCTGAGACCCAGTACTTC
cdr3_aa: CASSQARTSGGAETQYF

v_call: TRBV19
d_call: TRBD1
j_call: TRBJ1-6
clone_size: -
cdr3_nt: TGTGCCAGTAGTATGGGGACAGGGGGGAATTCACCCCTCCACTTT
cdr3_aa: CASSMGTGGNSPLHF

v_call: TRBV15
d_call: TRBD1
j_call: TRBJ1-2
clone_size: -
cdr3_nt: TGTGCCACCAGCGGCCACAGGGGGGGTGGCTACACCTTC
cdr3_aa: CATSGHRGGGYTF

v_call: TRBV21-1
d_call: -
j_call: TRBJ2-3
clone_size: -
cdr3_nt: TGTGCCAGCAGCAAGAAGCGGGGGGCGTCTACGCAGTATTTT
cdr3_aa: CASSKKRGASTQYF

v_call: TRBV6-5
d_call: -
j_call: TRBJ1-1
clone_size: few
cdr3_nt: TGTGCCAGCAGCTTTGTCCCCTTAAACACTGAAGCTTTCTTT
cdr3_aa: CASSFVPLNTEAFF

v_call: TRBV19
d_call: -
j_call: TRBJ2-5
clone_size: -
cdr3_nt: TGTGCCAGTAGTACCTCCGGGGTGTTACAAGAGACCCAGTACTTC
cdr3_aa: CASSTSGVLQETQYF

v_call: TRBV2
d_call: TRBD2
j_call: TRBJ2-3
clone_size: -
cdr3_nt: TGTGCCAGCAGTGAAGTGGGACTAGCGGGGGGCCCCAGCACAGATACGCAGTATTTT
cdr3_aa: CASSEVGLAGGPSTDTQYF

v_call: TRBV7-6
d_call: -
j_call: TRBJ1-1
clone_size: once
cdr3_nt: TGTGCCAGCAGCTTAGAAGTCAGGATGACTGAAGCTTTCTTT
cdr3_aa: CASSLEVRMTEAFF

v_call: TRBV29-1
d_call: -
j_call: TRBJ2-2
clone_size: -
cdr3_nt: TGCAGCGTTGAAGGGAGGGCAGGGTCGAGCACCGGGGAGCTGTTTTTT
cdr3_aa: CSVEGRAGSSTGELFF